Listed below are T cell receptor beta chains from one sample, sequenced in a study of early T cells in non-severe SARS-CoV-2 infection. In TCRdb, the 5' RACE reads were re-called with MiXCR into one record per CDR3 protein. The sample records just over 95,000 distinct CDR3 sequences, about 10% being singletons. The specimen was whole blood. The receptors were sampled from an adult who was a healthcare worker with PCR-confirmed SARS-CoV-2 infection or an uninfected control (not recorded which). Each CDR3 is given with its conserved first and last residue. The order of the fields is D gene, clone size, J gene, V gene, CDR3 protein, CDR3 DNA. A D gene is named only where the DNA matches it firmly. Clone size is not always given. Where it is, it says once, few, many or a class for expanded clones.

D gene: TRBD1
clone size: few
J gene: TRBJ2-5
V gene: TRBV3-1
CDR3 protein: CASSQEGKGASGETQYF
CDR3 DNA: TGTGCCAGCAGCCAAGAGGGAAAGGGGGCAAGCGGAGAGACCCAGTACTTC

D gene: -
clone size: few
J gene: TRBJ2-5
V gene: TRBV5-1
CDR3 protein: CASRGGSSWQETQYF
CDR3 DNA: TGCGCCAGCAGGGGTGGGTCTAGCTGGCAAGAGACCCAGTACTTC

D gene: -
clone size: many
J gene: TRBJ2-1
V gene: TRBV18
CDR3 protein: CASSPRGANEQFF
CDR3 DNA: TGTGCCAGCTCACCACGGGGGGCGAATGAGCAGTTCTTC

D gene: -
clone size: -
J gene: TRBJ1-3
V gene: TRBV7-9
CDR3 protein: CASSLRLSGNTIYF
CDR3 DNA: TGTGCCAGCAGCTTAAGGCTCAGTGGAAACACCATATATTTT

D gene: -
clone size: -
J gene: TRBJ2-2
V gene: TRBV7-2
CDR3 protein: CASSPLGFSAGELFF
CDR3 DNA: TGTGCCAGCAGCCCACTCGGGTTTTCCGCCGGGGAGCTGTTTTTT

D gene: -
clone size: few
J gene: TRBJ1-3
V gene: TRBV5-1
CDR3 protein: CASSVDGSSGNTIYF
CDR3 DNA: TGCGCCAGCAGCGTGGACGGGTCCTCTGGAAACACCATATATTTT

D gene: -
clone size: few
J gene: TRBJ2-5
V gene: TRBV28
CDR3 protein: CASSGPEATQYF
CDR3 DNA: TGTGCCAGCAGCGGACCGGAGGCGACCCAGTACTTC

D gene: -
clone size: many
J gene: TRBJ2-3
V gene: TRBV30
CDR3 protein: CAWRQGADTDTQYF
CDR3 DNA: TGTGCCTGGAGACAGGGAGCAGATACAGATACGCAGTATTTT

D gene: -
clone size: many
J gene: TRBJ1-2
V gene: TRBV7-9
CDR3 protein: CASSFSGSNYGYTF
CDR3 DNA: TGTGCCAGCAGCTTCTCCGGAAGTAACTATGGCTACACCTTC

D gene: TRBD2
clone size: few
J gene: TRBJ2-5
V gene: TRBV5-5
CDR3 protein: CASSLGLAVPQAQYF
CDR3 DNA: TGTGCCAGCAGCCTGGGACTAGCGGTGCCCCAGGCCCAGTACTTC

D gene: -
clone size: few
J gene: TRBJ2-3
V gene: TRBV4-1
CDR3 protein: CASSQEESTDTQYF
CDR3 DNA: TGCGCCAGCAGCCAAGAGGAGTCCACAGATACGCAGTATTTT

D gene: -
clone size: many
J gene: TRBJ1-2
V gene: TRBV2
CDR3 protein: CASSEQENYGYTF
CDR3 DNA: TGTGCCAGCAGTGAACAAGAAAACTATGGCTACACCTTC

D gene: -
clone size: few
J gene: TRBJ1-1
V gene: TRBV7-9
CDR3 protein: CASSFQAKLNTEAFF
CDR3 DNA: TGTGCCAGCAGCTTTCAGGCCAAGCTGAACACTGAAGCTTTCTTT

D gene: TRBD2
clone size: -
J gene: TRBJ2-7
V gene: TRBV20-1
CDR3 protein: CSARREGPEQYF
CDR3 DNA: TGCAGTGCTAGGCGGGAGGGCCCGGAGCAGTACTTC

D gene: TRBD2
clone size: many
J gene: TRBJ2-7
V gene: TRBV4-1
CDR3 protein: CASSRIAGGPYEQYF
CDR3 DNA: TGCGCCAGCAGCCGAATAGCGGGAGGGCCCTACGAGCAGTACTTC

D gene: TRBD1
clone size: -
J gene: TRBJ1-1
V gene: TRBV6-6
CDR3 protein: CASFGQAEAFF
CDR3 DNA: TGTGCCAGCTTTGGACAGGCTGAAGCTTTCTTT

D gene: -
clone size: many
J gene: TRBJ2-2
V gene: TRBV6-5
CDR3 protein: CASSLGFTGELFF
CDR3 DNA: TGTGCCAGCAGTTTGGGGTTCACCGGGGAGCTGTTTTTT

D gene: -
clone size: many
J gene: TRBJ1-6
V gene: TRBV6-2/TRBV6-3
CDR3 protein: CASSYLHNNSPLHF
CDR3 DNA: TGTGCCAGCAGTTACCTTCACAATAATTCACCCCTCCACTTT

D gene: -
clone size: many
J gene: TRBJ2-2
V gene: TRBV27
CDR3 protein: CASSSSRPPTSTGELFF
CDR3 DNA: TGTGCCAGCAGTTCTTCCCGTCCTCCAACGAGCACCGGGGAGCTGTTTTTT

D gene: -
clone size: -
J gene: TRBJ2-1
V gene: TRBV29-1
CDR3 protein: CSVARSGIAEQFF
CDR3 DNA: TGCAGCGTCGCCCGGAGCGGAATCGCTGAGCAGTTCTTC

D gene: TRBD1
clone size: few
J gene: TRBJ1-3
V gene: TRBV4-1
CDR3 protein: CASSQVDRAGENTIYF
CDR3 DNA: TGCGCCAGCAGCCAAGTCGACAGGGCCGGGGAAAACACCATATATTTT

D gene: -
clone size: many
J gene: TRBJ1-2
V gene: TRBV5-1
CDR3 protein: CASSLRTDYGYTF
CDR3 DNA: TGCGCCAGCAGCTTGAGGACAGACTATGGCTACACCTTC

D gene: TRBD1
clone size: -
J gene: TRBJ2-5
V gene: TRBV5-1
CDR3 protein: CASSGQFQETQYF
CDR3 DNA: TGCGCCAGCTCGGGACAGTTCCAAGAGACCCAGTACTTC

D gene: -
clone size: -
J gene: TRBJ1-2
V gene: TRBV5-1
CDR3 protein: CASSWMWTMPYGYTF
CDR3 DNA: TGCGCCAGCAGCTGGATGTGGACGATGCCTTATGGCTACACCTTC

D gene: -
clone size: few
J gene: TRBJ1-6
V gene: TRBV2
CDR3 protein: CASRVAVNSPLHF
CDR3 DNA: TGTGCCAGTCGCGTGGCAGTTAATTCACCCCTCCACTTT

D gene: -
clone size: -
J gene: TRBJ1-2
V gene: TRBV4-2
CDR3 protein: CASSQAVVNYGYTF
CDR3 DNA: TGTGCCAGCAGCCAAGCAGTCGTTAACTATGGCTACACCTTC

D gene: TRBD1
clone size: many
J gene: TRBJ2-5
V gene: TRBV5-1
CDR3 protein: CASSTGQARYQETQYF
CDR3 DNA: TGCGCCAGCAGCACCGGACAGGCCCGGTACCAAGAGACCCAGTACTTC

D gene: TRBD2
clone size: many
J gene: TRBJ2-1
V gene: TRBV6-1
CDR3 protein: CASSPLAGGPDEQFF
CDR3 DNA: TGTGCCAGCAGTCCCCTAGCGGGGGGGCCGGATGAGCAGTTCTTC